The source of this T cell receptor beta chain is a study of beta chain features in type 1 diabetes. The wider study: Taken together, all samples contributed approximately 110 million examined sorted cells. Broader study findings: A pattern of fewer insertions and more deletions at VDJ junctions was seen in type 1 diabetes patients. All four CD4+ subsets from Type 1 diabetes patients carried moderately but significantly shorter TCRB CDR3s. For patients, the naive, central memory and Treg TCRB repertoires appeared more alike than for healthy donors.

What was sequenced were expressed TCRB transcripts, since all of the isolated RNA had been reverse transcribed. The repertoire was sequenced with immunoSEQ multiplex PCR; TCRdb's copy has only in-frame clones and lacks some. This table has a few hundred thousand clones, about 29% appearing once. Losses at the gene ends were 4 bases for V and 5 bases for J; bases not matched to a gene: 18. This CDR3 has 18 residues. Looked up from germline, CDR1 is LNHNV and CDR2 is YYDKDF (reference sequence). A note on this clone: Its antigen remains unidentified.

The chain carries TRBV15 and TRBJ2-7, with 9 nucleotides matching TRBD2. The sequence derives from a man between 18 and 35 years old in good health. Specimen: naive CD4+ T cells from blood. The CDR3 coding sequence is TGTGCCACCAGCAAAAAGATGTCTAGCGGGGCTATCTTCCACGAGCAGTACTTC. Amino acid sequence: CATSKKMSSGAIFHEQYF.